The clone carrying this T cell receptor beta chain was counted ten times or more. Its antigen is not known. This sample stems from a study of Graves' ophthalmopathy and Graves' hyperthyroidism. Study-wide background: There was a collection of peripheral blood at initial diagnosis, before any treatment. Study results and limitations: The model flagged ophthalmopathy progression at more than 70% sensitivity and roughly 72% specificity.

TCR beta CDR3 regions were amplified from RNA transcripts. The workflow started with a first-round RT-PCR run with HTBI primers and then moved on to a second-round multiplex PCR. TCRdb redid the calling of the multiplex PCR reads with MiXCR, one entry per CDR3 protein. The table lists over 650,000 distinct CDR3 sequences, approximately 39% of them singletons, with over 2.5% in the top ten. The CDR3 extends over 14 amino acids. The V segment lost 4 bases and the J segment 7 bases; nucleotides outside the gene matches: 10. CDR1 and CDR2 (germline): MGHDK, SYGVNS. Sequencing was done on a sample of peripheral blood. The sequence came from an adult man with Graves' ophthalmopathy. The chain joins TRBV25-1 to TRBJ2-7, with 7 bases that match TRBD2. The CDR3 DNA reads TGTGCCAGCAGTGGGGAGGGTAGTAGATGGGAGCAGTACTTC. Its translation: CASSGEGSRWEQYF.